This T cell receptor beta chain was identified during a study of blood T cell repertoires in COVID-19. Study-level background: The United States, Italy and Spain were the sources of the acute and convalescent COVID-19 samples. T cells, B-cell-depleted T cells, or PBMCs provided the cDNA or gDNA that served as material.

The CDR3 length is 13 residues. The germline CDR1 and CDR2 sequences are SQVTM and ANQGSEA. Trimming took off 3 bases at V and 2 bases at J, with 8 bases between the two ends. Original processing notes: Amplification from reference gene primers served as the basis for estimated nucleated cell counts. The table came from immunoSEQ multiplex PCR; TCRdb's copy has only in-frame clones and leaves some out. Clone size and the V and J calls come from that table; the DNA yielded D and trimming. Of 50,000 to 55,000 clones listed, roughly 90% were seen once; the top ten hold approximately 16%. This chain uses TRBV29-1 with TRBJ2-1, with a weak D call TRBD1 (5 bases). The clonotype comes from a human donor with active COVID-19. The donor label of this sample is uncertain. Sequencing input: peripheral blood. The CDR3: CSVDPTAYNEQFF. The CDR3 DNA reads TGCAGCGTTGACCCGACAGCCTACAATGAGCAGTTCTTC.